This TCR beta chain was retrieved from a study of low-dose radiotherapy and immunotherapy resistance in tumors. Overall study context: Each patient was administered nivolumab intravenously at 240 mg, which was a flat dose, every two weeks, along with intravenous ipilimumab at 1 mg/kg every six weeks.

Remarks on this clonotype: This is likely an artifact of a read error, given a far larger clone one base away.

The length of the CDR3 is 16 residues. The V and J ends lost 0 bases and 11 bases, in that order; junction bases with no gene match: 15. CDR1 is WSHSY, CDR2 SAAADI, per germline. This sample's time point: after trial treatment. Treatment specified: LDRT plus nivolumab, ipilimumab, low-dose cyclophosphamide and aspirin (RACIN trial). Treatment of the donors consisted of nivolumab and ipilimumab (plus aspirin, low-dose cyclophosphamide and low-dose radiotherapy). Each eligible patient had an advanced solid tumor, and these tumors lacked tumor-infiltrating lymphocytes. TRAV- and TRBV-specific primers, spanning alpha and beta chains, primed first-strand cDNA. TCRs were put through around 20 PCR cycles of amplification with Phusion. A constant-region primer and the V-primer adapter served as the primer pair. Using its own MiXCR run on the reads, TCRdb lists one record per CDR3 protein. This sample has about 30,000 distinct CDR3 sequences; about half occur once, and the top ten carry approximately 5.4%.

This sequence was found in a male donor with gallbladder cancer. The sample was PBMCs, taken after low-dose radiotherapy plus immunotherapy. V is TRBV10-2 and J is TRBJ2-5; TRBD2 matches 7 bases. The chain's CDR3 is CASSESLSGDYNEQYF. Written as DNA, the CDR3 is TGCGCCAGCAGTGAGTCGCTAAGCGGGGATTACAATGAGCAGTACTTC.